These 19 T cell receptor beta chains came from one sample sequenced in a study of T-cell memory formation after mild COVID-19 (dated by TCRdb to the early 2020s). The library came from 5' RACE. The instrument given in TCRdb is Illumina NovaSeq 6000. TCRdb cleaned the public reads at Q25 with fastp, built clones with MiXCR and kept in-frame beta chains. Every distinct CDR3 protein forms one entry, paired with its most common genes and DNA. This sample has 250,000 to 300,000 distinct CDR3 sequences in its table, and 15% to 20% of those were observed once. The ten largest clones add up to roughly 22% of the sample. Sequences were obtained from PBMCs or a T cell subset sorted from them (not recorded which). The receptors shown here come from a man aged 18-30 years who had mild COVID-19 (a few samples of this study predate the infection). The sample titles of this study are shuffled in the database, so cell type and time point are left out; the donor was told from shared clones.

The sample holds a few counts of this clonotype. The chain recombines TRBV4-1 with TRBJ2-3, with D perhaps TRBD2 (6 bases). CDR1 and CDR2 (germline): MGHRA, YSYEKL. The CDR3 has 15 amino acids. The V gene lost 1 base and the J gene lost 2 bases, with 10 bases spanning the gap. CDR3 sequence reads: CASSQGAGNTDTQYF. CDR3 nucleotide sequence: TGCGCCAGCAGCCAAGGAGCGGGCAACACAGATACGCAGTATTTT.

The chain is built from TRBV27 and TRBJ2-3; 11 nucleotides match TRBD2. V shed 5 bases and J 4 bases; nucleotides not matched to a gene: 8. CDR3 size: 16 residues. Germline CDR1 MNHEY, CDR2 SMNVEV (reference sequence). The CDR3 DNA sequence: TGTGCCAGCAGTACGCCGGGACTAGCGGTGGCAGATACGCAGTATTTT. Translated, it gives CASSTPGLAVADTQYF.

The chain carries TRBV5-1 and TRBJ1-2; D might be TRBD1 (5 bases). CDR3 length: 14 residues. V was clipped by 2 bases and J by 2 bases, with 10 bases between them. Germline loops: CDR1 SGHRS, CDR2 YFSETQ. The CDR3 is CASSFGTENYGYTF. The CDR3 coding sequence is TGCGCCAGCAGCTTCGGGACGGAGAACTATGGCTACACCTTC.

This clonotype was detected only a few times. This rearrangement joins TRBV6-1 to TRBJ2-5; perhaps TRBD2 as D (6 bases). The CDR3 has 13 residues. V lost 3 bases and J lost 5, with 10 bases in between. In germline, CDR1 is MNHNS, CDR2 SASEGT. CDR3 in amino acids: CASSDVAGETQYF. Written as DNA, the CDR3 is TGTGCCAGCAGTGACGTGGCGGGGGAGACCCAGTACTTC.

The chain uses TRBV4-3 and TRBJ1-1; tentatively, D is TRBD1 (5 bases). The V and J ends lost 0 bases and 6 bases respectively, with 14 bases between them. CDR1 LGHNA and CDR2 YSLEER come from the germline V gene. The CDR3 spans 15 residues. This CDR3 reads CASSQDFKGVAEAFF. The CDR3 DNA reads TGCGCCAGCAGCCAAGACTTTAAAGGGGTCGCTGAAGCTTTCTTT.

The V call is TRBV7-3, the J call TRBJ2-3; possible D gene TRBD1, 6 bases. From germline, CDR1 is SGHTA and CDR2 FQGTGA. With 4 bases removed from V and 0 bases from J, the gap between germline ends came to 11 bases. This CDR3 spans 15 amino acids. The CDR3 loop is CASSWLGHSTDTQYF. DNA of the CDR3: TGTGCCAGCAGCTGGCTGGGACATAGCACAGATACGCAGTATTTT. Variable domain in full (rest from reference TRBV7-3 and TRBJ2-3): GAGVSQTPSNKVTEKGKYVELRCDPISGHTALYWYRQSLGQGPEFLIYFQGTGAADDSGLPNDRFFAVRPEGSVSTLKIQRTERGDSAVYLCASSWLGHSTDTQYFGPGTRLTVL.

J is TRBJ1-2 and V is TRBV20-1; the D gene is possibly TRBD1 (5 bases). CDR1 is DFQATT and CDR2 is SNEGSKA in the germline V gene (reference sequence). This CDR3 is 16 amino acids long. Trimming removed 2 bases at V and 4 bases at J, with 20 bases between. The CDR3 DNA follows: TGCAGTGCTAGACTTCCAGGGAACGTGAAAGTCTATGGCTACACCTTC. Translated: CSARLPGNVKVYGYTF.

This clonotype turned up a few times. This chain uses TRBV4-2 with TRBJ2-5, with TRBD2 identical over 8 bases. This CDR3 spans 16 amino acids. CDR1 LGHNA and CDR2 YNFKEQ come from the germline V gene. J lost 5 bases, V lost 0 bases, and 8 bases had no gene match. The CDR3 coding sequence is TGTGCCAGCAGCCAAGATCTCCGGACTAGCTGGGAGACCCAGTACTTC. Its protein is CASSQDLRTSWETQYF.

The V call is TRBV6-2 or TRBV6-3, the J call TRBJ2-5; TRBD2 might be the D (7 bases). Germline loops: CDR1 MNHEY, CDR2 SVGEGT. The ends were cut back, 2 bases at V and 2 bases at J, with 12 bases in the middle. This CDR3 spans 15 amino acids. CDR3 residues: CASSYAGGPQETQYF. In nucleotides, the CDR3 is TGTGCCAGCAGTTACGCCGGGGGGCCTCAAGAGACCCAGTACTTC.

A few counts support this clonotype. The chain combines TRBV20-1 with TRBJ2-7, with 9 bases that match TRBD2. The CDR3 consists of 17 residues. V was pared by 1 base and J by 4 bases, with 14 bases of the junction left unmatched. Germline lookup yields CDR1 DFQATT and CDR2 SNEGSKA (reference sequence). The CDR3 DNA is TGCAGTGCTAGAGCTATTCCTGGACTAGCGAATACATACGAGCAGTACTTC. It is translated as CSARAIPGLANTYEQYF.

This clonotype was observed a handful of times. The CDR3 DNA reads as TGTGCCAGCAGCTCTCGACTACGAGACTCCTACAATGAGCAGTTCTTC. Translation: CASSSRLRDSYNEQFF. This chain links TRBV3-1 with TRBJ2-1; a weak D match, TRBD2 (5 bases). This CDR3 spans 16 amino acids. The V gene lost 5 bases and the J gene lost 0 bases, with 14 bases spanning the gap. Germline CDR1 LGHDT, CDR2 YNNKEL (reference sequence).

Only a few counts were recorded for this clonotype. The chain is built from TRBV7-2 and TRBJ2-2; 7 positions agree with TRBD1. The CDR3 sequence is 16 residues long. V shed 5 bases and J 1 base; nucleotides not matched to a gene: 7. The germline V gene encodes CDR1 SGHTA and CDR2 FQGNSA. For the CDR3, the DNA is TGTGCCAGCAGCCCATATCAGGGGGTGAACACCGGGGAGCTGTTTTTT. Encoded protein: CASSPYQGVNTGELFF.

This clonotype was seen a few times. The chain couples TRBV6-5 to TRBJ1-4; D remains ambiguous. The length of the CDR3 is 13 residues. V dropped 6 bases and J dropped 0 bases, with 5 bases sitting between them. Per the germline V gene, CDR1 is MNHEY and CDR2 is SVGAGI. CDR3 sequence (DNA): TGTGCCAGCAGCGGCGCAACTAATGAAAAACTGTTTTTT. Encoded protein: CASSGATNEKLFF.

The chain has TRBV10-3 and TRBJ1-5, with TRBD1 identical over 8 bases. This CDR3 region has 15 residues. Germline-derived CDR1 and CDR2 are ENHRY and SYGVKD. The J segment lost 2 bases and the V segment lost 6 bases, leaving 6 bases of the junction unmatched. CDR3 DNA sequence: TGTGCCATCAGCTACGGACAGGGCGGCAATCAGCCCCAGCATTTT. Its translation is CAISYGQGGNQPQHF.

The chain combines TRBV12-3 or TRBV12-4 with TRBJ2-2; 12 bases map to TRBD2. The CDR3 is 20 amino acids. Losses at the gene ends were 1 base for V and 0 bases for J; bases not matched to a gene: 9. In nucleotides, the CDR3 is TGTGCCAGCAGTTTAGGGCTAGCGGGGGGGCCCCGATCGAACACCGGGGAGCTGTTTTTT. Its protein is CASSLGLAGGPRSNTGELFF.

CDR3 amino acids: CSVVRLDNYGYTF. CDR3 sequence (DNA): TGCAGCGTTGTTCGCCTGGATAACTATGGCTACACCTTC. This sequence joins TRBV29-1 and TRBJ1-2; D is unclear. The CDR3 is made up of 13 amino acids. Germline values: CDR1 SQVTM, CDR2 ANQGSEA. Trimming shortened V by 4 bases and J by 1 base, and 10 bases separated the two germline ends.

This clonotype has a handful of counts. The CDR3 protein is CASSVALGGFGQQETQYF. CDR3 in DNA: TGTGCCAGCAGCGTAGCTCTAGGAGGGTTCGGACAGCAAGAGACCCAGTACTTC. J is TRBJ2-5 and V is TRBV9; D tentatively reads TRBD1 or TRBD2 (6 bases each). With 0 bases removed from V and 2 bases from J, the gap between germline ends came to 20 bases. Looked up from germline, CDR1 is SGDLS and CDR2 is YYNGEE. The CDR3 covers 18 residues.

This rearrangement joins TRBV7-3 to TRBJ2-7; 8 bases agree with TRBD2. With V trimmed by 6 bases and J by 5 bases, 9 bases remained unmatched. The CDR3 totals 14 residues. The germline CDR1 and CDR2 sequences are SGHTA and FQGTGA. The CDR3 coding sequence is TGTGCCAGCAGTCGCAGCGGGGGTGACGACGAGCAGTACTTC. Translation gives CASSRSGGDDEQYF.

In its sample, this clonotype was seen a few times. V usage is TRBV29-1 and J usage is TRBJ2-3, with unresolved D. Germline CDR1 is SQVTM and CDR2 is ANQGSEA. Trimming removed 1 base at V and 1 base at J, with 9 bases between. The CDR3 has 14 amino acids. The CDR3 bases are TGCAGCGTTGAAGTAACGGCCGGCACAGATACGCAGTATTTT. Translation: CSVEVTAGTDTQYF.